The 30 T cell receptor beta chains presented below share a single source sample, sequenced in a study of OX40 agonist ivuxolimab in advanced cancers. Profiling relied on immunoSEQ multiplex PCR, and the TCRdb table lists in-frame clones only, not all of them. In the table there are 65,000 to 90,000 clones, 85% of which are singletons. The material was CD4+ or CD8+ T cells sorted from blood, obtained in a trial of the OX40 agonist ivuxolimab. The source is an adult with an advanced solid tumor such as melanoma, head and neck, liver or kidney cancer.

The V and J genes are TRBV16 and TRBJ1-1; weak D call: TRBD1 (5 bases). The CDR3 spans 13 residues. Germline V lookup: CDR1 KGHSY, CDR2 FQNENV. V shed 10 bases and J shed 2 bases, with 14 bases lying between them. The DNA of the CDR3 is TGTGCCACCTCAGGGACGGCCAACACTGAAGCTTTCTTT. It specifies CATSGTANTEAFF.

The chain has TRBV7-3 and TRBJ1-2; the match to TRBD1 covers 10 bases. V shed 5 bases, J shed 7 bases, and the junction held 4 bases outside the gene matches. This CDR3 spans 13 amino acids. The germline gives CDR1 SGHTA, CDR2 FQGTGA. The CDR3 protein is CASSPRQGAGYTF. The CDR3 nucleotides are TGTGCCAGCAGCCCCCGACAGGGGGCTGGCTACACCTTC.

The chain is built from TRBV6-6 and TRBJ2-7, with 7 bases fitting TRBD1. CDR3 length: 14 amino acids. Unmatched junction bases numbered 7, after V lost 6 bases and J lost 2 bases. Germline-derived CDR1 and CDR2 are MNHNY and SVGAGI (reference sequence). CDR3 nucleotides: TGTGCCAGCAGCTATCAGGGGGTCGCCTACGAGCAGTACTTC. Translation: CASSYQGVAYEQYF.

In the case of this clone: This specimen includes other DNA sequences encoding the same CDR3. The V and J genes are TRBV9 and TRBJ1-6, with 10 bases aligning to TRBD1. V trimming: 0 bases; J trimming: 5 bases; junction bases outside the gene matches: 2. The CDR3 contains 16 residues. Germline loops: CDR1 SGDLS, CDR2 YYNGEE. CDR3 coding DNA: TGTGCCAGCAGCGTAGAAGGGACAGGGGATAATTCACCCCTCCACTTT. Its protein product is CASSVEGTGDNSPLHF.

The V and J genes are TRBV30 and TRBJ2-5, with D uncertain. CDR3 size: 11 residues. Germline V gene lookup returns CDR1 GTSNPN and CDR2 SVGIG (reference sequence). V was pared by 5 bases and J by 3 bases, with 7 bases between. CDR3 sequence reads: CAWARKETQYF. CDR3 DNA sequence: TGTGCCTGGGCAAGAAAAGAGACCCAGTACTTC. The whole variable domain, remainder taken from reference TRBV30 and TRBJ2-5, is SQTIHQWPATLVQPVGSPLSLECTVEGTSNPNLYWYRQAAGRGLQLLFYSVGIGQISSEVPQNLSASRPQDRQFILSSKKLLLSDSGFYLCAWARKETQYFGPGTRLLVL.

The chain carries TRBV30 and TRBJ2-6; 7 positions match TRBD1. Germline V CDR1 and CDR2: GTSNPN, SVGIG (reference sequence). Trimming at V came to 8 bases and at J to 7 bases, leaving 8 bases not matched to a gene. CDR3 size: 13 residues. The CDR3 DNA reads TGTGCCAGCTGGACAGGCGTAGCCAACGTCCTGACTTTC. This gives the protein CASWTGVANVLTF.

This clone turned up a few times. The chain joins TRBV7-2 to TRBJ1-1; no firm D call. Looked up from germline, CDR1 is SGHTA and CDR2 is FQGNSA. V was trimmed by 2 bases and J by 3 bases, leaving 13 bases between them. The CDR3 length is 15 residues. This CDR3 reads CASSLSQVIHTEAFF. In nucleotides, the CDR3 is TGTGCCAGCAGCTTAAGTCAGGTGATTCACACTGAAGCTTTCTTT.

The chain joins TRBV7-8 to TRBJ2-1; D might be TRBD2 (5 bases). The V gene lost 8 bases and the J gene lost 2 bases, with 22 bases spanning the gap. Germline CDR1 and CDR2: SGHVS and FQNEAQ. CDR3 length: 17 residues. The CDR3 nucleotides read TGTGCCAGCTACCGCTTCCAACGAGCGGATACCTACAATGAGCAGTTCTTC. Encoded protein: CASYRFQRADTYNEQFF.

The chain is built from TRBV11-2 and TRBJ2-2; TRBD1 agrees at 8 bases. The CDR3 is 13 residues long. Trimming cost V 6 bases and J 6 bases; bases outside gene matches: 3. The germline gives CDR1 SGHAT, CDR2 FQNNGV. CDR3 region: CASRLQGAGELFF. CDR3 bases: TGTGCCAGCAGATTACAGGGGGCCGGGGAGCTGTTTTTT.

The chain joins TRBV7-2 to TRBJ1-2; TRBD1 might be the D (6 bases). The CDR3 spans 15 residues. Per the germline V gene, CDR1 is SGHTA and CDR2 is FQGNSA. Deletions cut 5 bases from V and 7 bases from J, with 20 bases between. The CDR3: CASSTRRGGAGGYTF. The CDR3 bases are TGTGCCAGCAGCACCCGGCGGGGGGGGGCGGGTGGCTACACCTTC.

The CDR3 coding sequence is TGTGCCAGCAGTTACGGACAGGGGAACAATTCACCCCTCCACTTT. It encodes CASSYGQGNNSPLHF. V gene TRBV6-6 combines with J gene TRBJ1-6; TRBD1 matches at 9 bases. This CDR3 contains 15 residues. Germline CDR1 reads MNHNY; CDR2 reads SVGAGI (reference sequence). Trimming removed 2 bases from V and 7 bases from J; junction bases left unmatched: 3.

This clone was counted once. V gene TRBV5-1 combines with J gene TRBJ2-5, with D possibly matching TRBD1 (6 bases). Germline CDR1 SGHRS, CDR2 YFSETQ. Trimming left V 0 bases short and J 2 bases short, with 11 bases between. The length of the CDR3 is 15 residues. CDR3 nucleotide sequence: TGCGCCAGCAGCTTGGGAGTCGGACAGCAAGAGACCCAGTACTTC. It encodes CASSLGVGQQETQYF.

The chain carries TRBV5-1 and TRBJ2-5; D unresolved. CDR3 length equals 14 residues. V was shortened by 4 bases and J by 5 bases, with 15 bases between the two germline ends. Germline CDR1 and CDR2: SGHRS and YFSETQ. CDR3 loop: CASSPLQPGETQYF. CDR3 DNA sequence: TGCGCCAGCAGCCCCCTTCAGCCTGGGGAGACCCAGTACTTC.

J is TRBJ1-5 and V is TRBV5-5; D is undetermined. The V end lost 0 bases, the J end lost 2 bases, and 6 bases lay between the germline ends. This CDR3 spans 14 amino acids. In germline, CDR1 is SGHKS, CDR2 YYEKEE (reference sequence). The CDR3 is CASSLAGRNQPQHF. Written as DNA, the CDR3 is TGTGCCAGCAGCTTGGCCGGACGCAATCAGCCCCAGCATTTT.

In its sample, this clone was seen a few times. The rearrangement uses TRBV30 and TRBJ2-1; D assignment may be TRBD1 or TRBD2 (5 bases each). This CDR3 has 12 residues. Trimming took off 4 bases at V and 8 bases at J, with 12 bases between the two ends. Looked up from germline, CDR1 is GTSNPN and CDR2 is SVGIG (reference sequence). CDR3 bases: TGTGCCTGGACGCGGGTGGGGGATGAGCAGTTCTTC. This gives the protein CAWTRVGDEQFF. The whole variable domain, remainder taken from reference TRBV30 and TRBJ2-1, is SQTIHQWPATLVQPVGSPLSLECTVEGTSNPNLYWYRQAAGRGLQLLFYSVGIGQISSEVPQNLSASRPQDRQFILSSKKLLLSDSGFYLCAWTRVGDEQFFGPGTRLTVL.

On this clone itself: The same CDR3 can be traced to other DNA sequences in this sample. The V and J genes are TRBV7-9 and TRBJ1-1, with 9 bases identical to TRBD1. The CDR3 extends over 14 amino acids. From germline, CDR1 is SEHNR and CDR2 FQNEAQ (reference sequence). The ends lost 5 bases at V and 1 base at J; junction bases unmatched: 2. CDR3 DNA: TGTGCCAGCAGCACGGGACAGGGGAACACTGAAGCTTTCTTT. Translating gives CASSTGQGNTEAFF.

The CDR3 coding sequence is TGTGCCAGCAGCTTGAAACAGAAGAACACCGGGGAGCTGTTTTTT. Encoded protein: CASSLKQKNTGELFF. This rearrangement joins TRBV5-4 to TRBJ2-2; D gene uncertain. This CDR3 spans 15 amino acids. Trimming pared 1 base from V and 1 base from J, leaving 8 bases between. From germline, CDR1 is SGHNT and CDR2 YYREEE (reference sequence). The full variable domain, completed using reference TRBV5-4 and TRBJ2-2, is ETGVTQSPTHLIKTRGQQVTLRCSSQSGHNTVSWYQQALGQGPQFIFQYYREEENGRGNFPPRFSGLQFPNYSSELNVNALELDDSALYLCASSLKQKNTGELFFGEGSRLTVL.

The chain uses TRBV11-2 and TRBJ1-1; D is undetermined. The CDR3 loop spans 15 amino acids. Between the trimmed V and J ends, which lost 3 bases and 0 bases, there was a span of 11 bases. Germline loops: CDR1 SGHAT, CDR2 FQNNGV. In DNA form, the CDR3 reads TGTGCCAGCAGCTTGATGGGCCAGATGAACACTGAAGCTTTCTTT. Translation: CASSLMGQMNTEAFF.

This chain connects TRBV9 to TRBJ1-3; 9 nucleotides match TRBD1. The length of the CDR3 is 15 residues. The trim removed 4 bases at V and 3 bases at J, leaving 5 bases unmatched. The V gene's germline CDR1 is SGDLS and CDR2 YYNGEE. CDR3 residues: CASSPTGGVGNTIYF. CDR3 in DNA: TGTGCCAGCAGCCCCACAGGGGGCGTTGGAAACACCATATATTTT.

This clone was found a few times. The V and J genes are TRBV6-1 and TRBJ2-1, with 10 bases identical to TRBD1. Germline-derived CDR1 and CDR2 are MNHNS and SASEGT. Losses at the gene ends were 6 bases for V and 8 bases for J; bases not matched to a gene: 7. CDR3 size: 14 residues. CDR3 DNA: TGTGCCAGCAGACCGGGACAGGGGAGGGATGAGCAGTTCTTC. Its protein product is CASRPGQGRDEQFF.

The chain uses TRBV10-3 and TRBJ1-2; no firm D call. V was pared by 0 bases and J by 4 bases, with 12 bases between. There are 15 residues in the CDR3. Germline CDR1 and CDR2: ENHRY and SYGVKD. The CDR3 spells CAISESSRQLYGYTF. The CDR3 DNA is TGTGCCATCAGTGAGTCGAGTCGGCAACTCTATGGCTACACCTTC.

The J gene is TRBJ1-1, the V gene TRBV27; TRBD1 matches 9 bases. This CDR3 has 14 residues. Trimming cost V 7 bases and J 1 base; bases outside gene matches: 4. Germline lookup yields CDR1 MNHEY and CDR2 SMNVEV (reference sequence). The CDR3 coding sequence is TGTGCCAGCACCCCGGGACAGGGGAACACTGAAGCTTTCTTT. It yields the protein CASTPGQGNTEAFF.

The chain couples TRBV12-5 to TRBJ2-3; D call uncertain. The germline V and J ends were trimmed by 1 base and 8 bases, with 10 bases remaining between them. Looked up from germline, CDR1 is LGHNT and CDR2 is FRNRAP. The CDR3 length is 13 residues. The CDR3 region has the DNA TGTGCTAGTGGTTTGGACCCTCTCGGTACGCAGTATTTT. This codes for CASGLDPLGTQYF.

This chain connects TRBV11-2 to TRBJ1-1, with a tentative D call TRBD1 (6 bases). V lost 2 bases and J lost 8, with 9 bases in between. CDR1 is SGHAT, CDR2 FQNNGV, per germline. This CDR3 has 12 residues. The CDR3 sequence: CASSLQGLEAFF. As DNA, the CDR3 is TGTGCCAGCAGCTTACAGGGGCTGGAAGCTTTCTTT.

As concerns this clone: This same CDR3 is encoded by further DNA sequences in the sample. The chain couples TRBV2 to TRBJ2-3; D is unresolved. The CDR3 runs to 12 residues. Per germline, CDR1 SNHLY and CDR2 FYNNEI. V lost 1 base, J lost 4 bases, and 3 bases lay in between. CDR3 DNA: TGTGCCAGCAGTGAAGTCCCAGATACGCAGTATTTT. Amino acid sequence: CASSEVPDTQYF.

The chain has TRBV29-1 and TRBJ2-5; TRBD1 or TRBD2 may be the D gene (5 bases each). The CDR3 has 13 amino acids. The germline CDR1 and CDR2 sequences are SQVTM and ANQGSEA. The CDR3 coding sequence is TGCAGTGCGACCGGGACCGACCCCCGAACCCAGTACTTC. Translation: CSATGTDPRTQYF. Based on the CDR3 plus reference TRBV29-1 and TRBJ2-5, the full variable domain is SAVISQKPSRDICQRGTSLTIQCQVDSQVTMMFWYRQQPGQSLTLIATANQGSEATYESGFVIDKFPISRPNLTFSTLTVSNMSPEDSSIYLCSATGTDPRTQYFGPGTRLLVL.

CDR3 sequence: CASSEYKRPSGGETQYF. In DNA, the CDR3 is TGTGCCAGCAGTGAATATAAGAGACCCTCTGGTGGAGAGACCCAGTACTTC. This chain connects TRBV25-1 to TRBJ2-5; D ambiguous. Germline V gene data show CDR1 as MGHDK and CDR2 as SYGVNS. The CDR3 sequence is 17 residues long. Trimming took off 0 bases at V and 4 bases at J, with 18 bases between the two ends.

As for this clone: A read error may account for a junction end that differs from germline. This sequence joins TRBV11-3 and TRBJ2-3, with 11 positions matching TRBD2. Germline CDR1 and CDR2: SGHNT and YENEEA. The length of the CDR3 is 14 residues. This chain's CDR3 is CASSLGLAGTPADF. The CDR3 coding sequence is TGTGCCAGCAGCTTAGGACTAGCGGGGACCCCGGCGGATTTT.

The V gene is TRBV5-1, the J gene TRBJ1-2, with TRBD1 matching over 9 bases. Losses at the gene ends were 0 bases for V and 7 bases for J; bases not matched to a gene: 4. The CDR3 spans 14 residues. The germline V gene has CDR1 SGHRS and CDR2 YFSETQ. DNA of the CDR3: TGCGCCAGCAGCTTGGGGACAGGGGAGGGTGGCTACACCTTC. Translated, it gives CASSLGTGEGGYTF.

This clone was counted once. The chain uses TRBV2 and TRBJ1-3; 7 bases line up with TRBD1. V gave up 6 bases and J gave up 0 bases; unmatched junction bases: 17. This CDR3 comprises 19 residues. The germline V gene has CDR1 SNHLY and CDR2 FYNNEI. The CDR3 reads CASRDPGTAFTISGNTIYF. The CDR3 nucleotides read TGTGCCAGCAGAGATCCCGGGACAGCTTTCACCATCTCTGGAAACACCATATATTTT.